One sample yielded the 5 T cell receptor beta chains listed below, sequenced in a study of regulatory T cells in long-lasting Graves disease. Time point in this sample: newly diagnosed GD, antithyroid drugs for less than 3 months. The TCR library used RNA extracted from PBMCs. CDR3 regions were amplified by Arm-PCR using iRepertoire HTBI primers to build TCR beta libraries. TCRdb reanalysed the multiplex PCR reads using MiXCR and keeps one entry per CDR3 protein. The table has about 240,000 distinct CDR3 sequences, around 21% seen once. The material was peripheral blood mononuclear cells (PBMCs), obtained at new diagnosis, from a patient treated with antithyroid drugs. The receptors stem from a female donor with Graves disease.

This clonotype has more than one count but fewer than ten. This sequence joins TRBV4-1 and TRBJ2-5, with D uncertain. There are 15 residues in the CDR3. CDR1 and CDR2 from the germline V gene are MGHRA and YSYEKL. Trimming removed 1 base from V and 5 bases from J, with 14 bases in between. The DNA of the CDR3 is TGCGCCAGCAGCCAAGGTTTAGGGATAGGGGAGACCCAGTACTTC. This gives the protein CASSQGLGIGETQYF.

In its sample, this clonotype was seen many times. The V and J genes are TRBV19 and TRBJ2-2; the D is unclear. V shed 6 bases and J shed 3 bases, with 14 bases lying between them. Germline V CDR1 and CDR2: LNHDA, SQIVND (reference sequence). The CDR3 has 15 amino acids. As DNA, the CDR3 is TGTGCCAGTAGCATCGGATATCTGGACACCGGGGAGCTGTTTTTT. It translates to CASSIGYLDTGELFF.

The table lists this clonotype with many counts. At one of its ends the junction is not consistent with the germline gene, which may arise from a read error. V is TRBV20-1 and J is TRBJ1-5; 8 nucleotides agree with TRBD1. Germline V gives CDR1 DFQATT, CDR2 SNEGSKA (reference sequence). This CDR3 has 14 residues. The CDR3 sequence is CSARDRGEGQPQHF. In DNA form, the CDR3 reads TGCAGTGCTCGAGACAGGGGTGAGGGTCAGCCCCAGCATTTT.

This sequence joins TRBV28 and TRBJ2-2, with D hard to call. V was clipped by 4 bases and J by 6 bases, with 12 bases between them. Germline assignment: CDR1 MDHEN and CDR2 SYDVKM. The CDR3 covers 14 residues. This chain's CDR3 is CASSSPSGAGELFF. The CDR3 coding sequence is TGTGCCAGCAGTTCCCCTTCTGGGGCCGGGGAGCTGTTTTTT.

Remarks on this clonotype: A much larger clone is a single base away; this may be a read error. The chain joins TRBV19 to TRBJ1-5; 7 bases line up with TRBD1. From germline, CDR1 is LNHDA and CDR2 SQIVND (reference sequence). V was clipped by 2 bases and J by 4 bases; unmatched bases: 11. The CDR3 has 17 amino acids. The CDR3 coding sequence is TGTGCCAGTAGTATACGGGGGACAGCCAGGGAGAATCAGCCCCAGCATTTT. This encodes CASSIRGTARENQPQHF.